A selection of T cell receptor beta chains follows, all from one sample in a study of graft-versus-host responses after intestinal transplantation. TCRdb's copy holds only in-frame clones and misses some; the assay was immunoSEQ multiplex PCR. The profile shows tens of thousands of clones, 89% of them singletons. These TCRs are of unknown antigen specificity. Sequencing was performed on unstimulated CD8+ T cells sorted from spleen or lymph node cells, taken before intestinal transplant. These receptor sequences come from a human donor who received an intestinal transplant. The CDR3 runs from the conserved cysteine through the conserved F or W. The order of the fields is CDR3 protein, CDR3 DNA, V gene, J gene, D gene. The D gene is left open where the match is weak.

CDR3 protein: CAISEGQGATDTQYF
CDR3 DNA: TGTGCCATCAGTGAGGGACAGGGGGCCACAGATACGCAGTATTTT
V gene: TRBV10-3
J gene: TRBJ2-3
D gene: TRBD1

CDR3 protein: CASTEITGVSATYGYTF
CDR3 DNA: TGTGCCAGCACTGAAATTACGGGAGTCAGCGCTACCTATGGCTACACCTTC
V gene: TRBV28
J gene: TRBJ1-2
D gene: NA

CDR3 protein: CASSPETGGQETQYF
CDR3 DNA: TGTGCCAGCAGTCCCGAGACAGGGGGCCAAGAGACCCAGTACTTC
V gene: TRBV6-1
J gene: TRBJ2-5
D gene: TRBD1

CDR3 protein: CASSRRSGHRYEQYF
CDR3 DNA: TGTGCCAGCTCACGCCGGTCGGGACACCGCTACGAGCAGTACTTC
V gene: TRBV18
J gene: TRBJ2-7
D gene: NA

CDR3 protein: CASSVGVASTYEQYF
CDR3 DNA: TGTGCCAGCAGCGTAGGGGTAGCATCGACCTACGAGCAGTACTTC
V gene: TRBV9
J gene: TRBJ2-7
D gene: NA

CDR3 protein: CASSGTSYLTDTQYF
CDR3 DNA: TGTGCCAGCAGTGGAACTAGCTACCTCACAGATACGCAGTATTTT
V gene: TRBV2
J gene: TRBJ2-3
D gene: NA

CDR3 protein: CASSLGTGGYEQYF
CDR3 DNA: TGTGCCAGCAGCCTCGGGACAGGGGGTTACGAGCAGTACTTC
V gene: TRBV14
J gene: TRBJ2-7
D gene: TRBD1

CDR3 protein: CASSPRLSGGNYEQYF
CDR3 DNA: TGCGCCAGCAGCCCCCGACTTAGCGGGGGGAACTACGAGCAGTACTTC
V gene: TRBV5-1
J gene: TRBJ2-7
D gene: TRBD2

CDR3 protein: CASSSGRGEIMNTEAFF
CDR3 DNA: TGCGCCAGCAGCTCGGGGAGGGGGGAAATCATGAACACTGAAGCTTTCTTT
V gene: TRBV5-1
J gene: TRBJ1-1
D gene: NA

CDR3 protein: CASTWGGSQYF
CDR3 DNA: TGTGCCAGCACCTGGGGCGGGAGCCAGTACTTC
V gene: TRBV5-4
J gene: TRBJ2-5
D gene: TRBD2

CDR3 protein: CASSQETSGAQETQYF
CDR3 DNA: TGTGCCAGCAGCCAAGAAACTAGCGGGGCCCAAGAGACCCAGTACTTC
V gene: TRBV14
J gene: TRBJ2-5
D gene: TRBD2

CDR3 protein: CASSVVRWLAHTGEQYF
CDR3 DNA: TGTGCCAGCAGCGTCGTGAGATGGCTAGCTCACACGGGGGAGCAGTACTTC
V gene: TRBV28
J gene: TRBJ2-7
D gene: NA

CDR3 protein: CASSQDPATGELFF
CDR3 DNA: TGCGCCAGCAGCCAAGACCCCGCGACCGGGGAGCTGTTTTTT
V gene: TRBV4-1
J gene: TRBJ2-2
D gene: NA